Listed below are T cell receptor beta chains from one sample, sequenced in a study of blood T cell repertoires in COVID-19. Sequencing was performed with immunoSEQ multiplex PCR; in TCRdb, only in-frame clones are kept and a portion is missing. There are about 430,000 clones in the sample; roughly nine tenths occur only once, and roughly 1.1% lies in the top ten. Material for sequencing was PBMCs or T cells enriched from blood (not recorded which). These receptors all come from a young man who had recovered from COVID-19. Both conserved end residues are part of each CDR3. Each record gives: V gene, D gene, J gene, clone size, CDR3 DNA, CDR3 protein. A D gene is named only where the DNA matches it firmly. Clone size is shown for a subset of rows, as once, few, many or a class of expanded clone.

>TRBV28|TRBD2|TRBJ2-1|.
TGTGCCAGCAGTTCGTCCGGGACTAGCGGGGAGGTAGGCAATGAGCAGTTCTTC
CASSSSGTSGEVGNEQFF
>TRBV19|TRBD1|TRBJ2-2|.
TGTGCCAGTAGCCCGGCCAGGACAGGGGGCATCGGGGAGCTGTTTTTT
CASSPARTGGIGELFF
>TRBV5-8|.|TRBJ1-5|.
TGTGCCAGCAGCTCCAGGGTTCAGCCCCAGCATTTT
CASSSRVQPQHF
>TRBV5-4|.|TRBJ1-1|once
TGTGCCAGCAGCTTGGGAGCCCACGGAGTCAACACTGAAGCTTTCTTT
CASSLGAHGVNTEAFF
>TRBV12-3/TRBV12-4|.|TRBJ1-2|few
TGTGCCAGCAGTTCCCGACAGTCTTTAGGCTACACCTTC
CASSSRQSLGYTF
>TRBV3-1/TRBV3-2|.|TRBJ2-2|.
TGTGCCAGCAGCCAGGTGGAGACCGGGGAGCTGTTTTTT
CASSQVETGELFF
>TRBV5-1|.|TRBJ2-3|.
TGCGCCAGCAGAGCCAGGTCGGGGTCCACAGATACGCAGTATTTT
CASRARSGSTDTQYF
>TRBV28|TRBD2|TRBJ2-7|once
TGTGCCAGCAGGGGACTAGCGGTCTACGAGCAGTACTTC
CASRGLAVYEQYF
>TRBV7-2|.|TRBJ1-2|.
TGTGCCAGCAGCTTAGTCGGGGGGGACTATGGCTACACCTTC
CASSLVGGDYGYTF
>TRBV28|.|TRBJ1-5|.
TGTGCCAGCAGTTCCCCGGTTGAGCCCCAGCATTTT
CASSSPVEPQHF
>TRBV9|TRBD1|TRBJ2-7|.
TGTGCCAGCAGCGCTGGACAGGGGCTACGCGAGCAGTACTTC
CASSAGQGLREQYF
>TRBV19|TRBD1|TRBJ2-4|once
TGTGCCAGTAGGCTGGGACAGCTAAACATTCAGTACTTC
CASRLGQLNIQYF
>TRBV30|.|TRBJ1-5|once
TGTGCCTGGTCAAGCGGGAGCAATCAGCCCCAGCATTTT
CAWSSGSNQPQHF
>TRBV30|.|TRBJ2-7|.
TGTGCCTGGAGTGGTCTAGCCTACGAGCAGTACTTC
CAWSGLAYEQYF
>TRBV28|TRBD1|TRBJ1-1|.
TGTGCCAGCAGTTTTAGGGGGCGACACACTGAAGCTTTCTTT
CASSFRGRHTEAFF
>TRBV5-8|.|TRBJ1-5|.
TGTGCCAGCAGCTTACTTAATCAGCCCCAGCATTTT
CASSLLNQPQHF
>TRBV5-1|TRBD1|TRBJ1-3|.
TGCGCCAGCAGCTTGTGGGGACAGGGGACAGGAAACACCATATATTTT
CASSLWGQGTGNTIYF
>TRBV5-1|TRBD1|TRBJ1-2|.
TGCGCCAGCAGCGGATTTGGGGACAGGTTTCAGGACTATGGCTACACCTTC
CASSGFGDRFQDYGYTF
>TRBV7-9|.|TRBJ1-2|few
TGTGCCAGCAGCTTAGGGGAGGCGGGGTATGGCTACACCTTC
CASSLGEAGYGYTF
>TRBV9|.|TRBJ2-6|.
TGTGCCAGCAGCGTACAATCTGGGGCCAACGTCCTGACTTTC
CASSVQSGANVLTF
>TRBV4-1|TRBD2|TRBJ2-3|once
TGCGCCAGCAGCCCTAGCTTAACTAGCGGAAACACAGATACGCAGTATTTT
CASSPSLTSGNTDTQYF
>TRBV4-2|.|TRBJ1-2|.
TGTGCCAGCAGCCAAGATCCCAGCGCCAACTATGGCTACACCTTC
CASSQDPSANYGYTF